These T cell receptor beta chains were read from a single sample in a study of cytotoxic CD8 clonotypes in ibrutinib-treated CLL. Assay used: immunoSEQ multiplex PCR; TCRdb lists only in-frame clones, some missing. The profile covers 200,000 to 250,000 clones, with approximately 70% appearing a single time and approximately 6.3% taken by the ten largest. Here the sequenced sample was PBMCs, taken after 12 months of ibrutinib treatment. The receptors shown here come from a human donor with chronic lymphocytic leukemia. CDR3s include the opening cysteine and the closing phenylalanine or tryptophan. The D gene is left open where the match is weak. Some rows mark clone size as missing; the rest say once, few, many or name a class of expanded clone.

j_gene,d_gene,abundance,v_gene,CDR3nt,CDR3aa
TRBJ2-5,.,.,TRBV5-8,TGTGCCAGCAGCTTGCAGGGGTGGGAGACCCAGTACTTC,CASSLQGWETQYF
TRBJ2-6,.,.,TRBV7-8,TGTGCCAGCAGCTTAGAAATGAGGGGTGCTGGGGCCAACGTCCTGACTTTC,CASSLEMRGAGANVLTF
TRBJ2-7,.,.,TRBV7-9,TGTGCCAGCAGCTTAGCGGGAGGGGGCTACGAGCAGTACTTC,CASSLAGGGYEQYF
TRBJ1-5,.,.,TRBV4-3,TGCGCCAGCAGCCAAGATTGGGGGGAAGGGCCCCAGCATTTT,CASSQDWGEGPQHF
TRBJ1-2,.,.,TRBV6-5,TGTGCCAGCAGTTCCGGGACGTTAGATGGCTACACCTTC,CASSSGTLDGYTF
TRBJ1-5,TRBD1,few,TRBV30,TGTGCCTGGAGTCCGTGGACAGGGGGGATTCAGCCCCAGCATTTT,CAWSPWTGGIQPQHF
TRBJ2-2,.,.,TRBV19,TGTGCCAGCCGCTTTCAGGAGAACACCGGGGAGCTGTTTTTT,CASRFQENTGELFF
TRBJ2-2,.,.,TRBV5-5,TGTGCCAGCAGCTTGGTAGTCGGGGAGCTGTTTTTT,CASSLVVGELFF
TRBJ1-2,TRBD1,few,TRBV5-1,TGCGCCAGCAGCGCTGGACAGGCGGATGGCTACACCTTC,CASSAGQADGYTF
TRBJ2-1,.,few,TRBV2,TGTGCCAGCACTGCGGGCAATGAGCAGTTCTTC,CASTAGNEQFF
TRBJ2-7,TRBD1,.,TRBV29-1,TGCAGCGTTGGCCCCCCCGTCGCGGACAGGGGTAAAAACGAGCAGTACTTC,CSVGPPVADRGKNEQYF
TRBJ2-5,TRBD2,.,TRBV7-2,TGTGCCAGCACAGGGACTAGCGGGAGGCCGGGTCGAGGAGAGACCCAGTACTTC,CASTGTSGRPGRGETQYF
TRBJ1-1,.,.,TRBV9,TGTGCCAGCAGCGTAGGAGGGTTTTGGGACACTGAAGCTTTCTTT,CASSVGGFWDTEAFF
TRBJ2-7,.,few,TRBV30,TGTGCCTGGAGCAGGCAGAGCTACGAGCAGTACTTC,CAWSRQSYEQYF
TRBJ1-2,TRBD1,.,TRBV7-8,TGTGCCAGCAGCTTCGGACAGGGGGACTATGGCTACACCTTC,CASSFGQGDYGYTF
TRBJ2-1,TRBD1,.,TRBV6-1,TGTGCCAGCAGTGAACCGGGACAGGGGGGTTATGAGCAGTTCTTC,CASSEPGQGGYEQFF
TRBJ2-7,.,.,TRBV2,TGTGCCAGCAGTCCGGATACATACGAGCAGTACTTC,CASSPDTYEQYF
TRBJ1-4,.,many,TRBV27,TGTGCCAGCAGTTTGAGCGAATTAGTCGGTGAAAAACTGTTTTTT,CASSLSELVGEKLFF
TRBJ1-4,TRBD1,.,TRBV6-5,TGTGCCAGCCGAGCAGGGGGTGACGAAAAACTGTTTTTT,CASRAGGDEKLFF
TRBJ2-7,.,.,TRBV2,TGTGCCAGCACTCCGGACAGCTCCTACGAGCAGTACTTC,CASTPDSSYEQYF
TRBJ1-1,.,.,TRBV6-1,TGTGCCAGCAGTGGGGTGACAGAAGTGGGGGGAACTGAAGCTTTCTTT,CASSGVTEVGGTEAFF
TRBJ1-6,.,.,TRBV30,TGTGCCTGGAGCCTTCCGGGGCCCTTGAATTCACCCCTCCACTTT,CAWSLPGPLNSPLHF
TRBJ2-7,.,few,TRBV5-6,TGTGCCAGCAGCTTGGGGGCCCTGAGGACCGAGCAGTACTTC,CASSLGALRTEQYF
TRBJ2-3,TRBD2,.,TRBV30,TGTGCCTACACTAGCGGGAGGTCATCCTCAGCTAGCACAGATACGCAGTATTTT,CAYTSGRSSSASTDTQYF
TRBJ1-2,TRBD1,few,TRBV4-1,TGCGCCAGCAGCCGATCCGGGACAGAAGATGGCTACACCTTC,CASSRSGTEDGYTF
TRBJ2-7,.,.,TRBV5-1,TGCGCCAGCAGCTTTGGCGGAAGCGCCTACGAGCAGTACTTC,CASSFGGSAYEQYF
TRBJ2-6,.,few,TRBV23-1,TGCGCCAGCAGTCCTCACAGGGTACAGGTTTCTGGGGCCAACGTCCTGACTTTC,CASSPHRVQVSGANVLTF
TRBJ2-2,.,few,TRBV28,TGTGCCAGCAGAGGGCCGAACACCGGGGAGCTGTTTTTT,CASRGPNTGELFF
TRBJ2-1,.,few,TRBV2,TGTGCCAGCAGTCCCACAGGGTACAATGAGCAGTTCTTC,CASSPTGYNEQFF
TRBJ1-1,.,few,TRBV14,TGTGCCAGCGGCAGGGGCCCCGACACTGAAGCTTTCTTT,CASGRGPDTEAFF
TRBJ1-2,.,.,TRBV5-1,TGCGCCAGCAGCTTGGCTCGGGGGGCTCAATATGGCTACACCTTC,CASSLARGAQYGYTF
TRBJ1-2,TRBD1,.,TRBV5-1,TGCGCCAGCTTTCCCGGGACAGCGAGGAGCGGCTACACCTTC,CASFPGTARSGYTF
TRBJ1-1,TRBD1,few,TRBV25-1,TGTGCCAGCAGTGACTGGACAGGGGGAACTTTCTTT,CASSDWTGGTFF
TRBJ1-1,TRBD1,.,TRBV5-1,TGCGCCAGCAGCATACTACAGGGGGCGCTGGGCACTGAAGCTTTCTTT,CASSILQGALGTEAFF
TRBJ2-1,.,.,TRBV6-1,TGTGCCAGCAGTGAAAAGTCACCACTTGAGCAGTTCTTC,CASSEKSPLEQFF
TRBJ2-2,TRBD1,few,TRBV27,TGTGCCAGCAGTTTCGGGACAGGGTTGGGCGGGGAGCTGTTTTTT,CASSFGTGLGGELFF
TRBJ2-7,TRBD2,.,TRBV18,TGTGCCAGCCATGGACTAGCGGGAGAGGAGCAGTACTTC,CASHGLAGEEQYF
TRBJ2-2,.,.,TRBV9,TGTGCCAGCAGCGTAGTAGGGGGAAGCACCGGGGAGCTGTTTTTT,CASSVVGGSTGELFF
TRBJ2-7,TRBD2,once,TRBV6-1,TGTGCCAGCATCCAAGCGGGAGTCGAGCAGTACTTC,CASIQAGVEQYF
TRBJ2-7,.,few,TRBV5-6,TGTGCCAGCAGCTCTGGCTACTACGAGCAGTACTTC,CASSSGYYEQYF
TRBJ1-1,.,.,TRBV19,TGTGCCAGTAGCACGAACACTGAAGCTTTCTTT,CASSTNTEAFF
TRBJ1-5,.,few,TRBV4-3,TGCGCCAGCAGCCAAGTAGTGGCAATAAATCAGCCCCAGCATTTT,CASSQVVAINQPQHF
TRBJ2-3,.,.,TRBV7-6,TGTGCCAGCAGCCCCCTTCGGGGCCTCACAGATACGCAGTATTTT,CASSPLRGLTDTQYF
TRBJ2-1,.,.,TRBV6-4,TGTGCCAGCAGTGACATCCTGGCGGGAGAGCAGTTCTTC,CASSDILAGEQFF
TRBJ2-2,.,.,TRBV19,TGTGCCAGTAGTACTCTTGGGGGACACACCGGGGAGCTGTTTTTT,CASSTLGGHTGELFF
TRBJ1-3,.,few,TRBV5-5,TGTGCCAGCAGCTTGGGGGATAACACCATATATTTT,CASSLGDNTIYF